These 7 T cell receptor beta chains came from one sample sequenced in a study of cytomegalovirus exposure and HLA in healthy donors. Both 60 Vbeta primers and 13 Jbeta primers went into the PCR. Assay used: immunoSEQ multiplex PCR; TCRdb lists only in-frame clones, some missing. The sample carries around 100,000 clones, about 80% recorded once. Sequenced: PBMCs. The origin of the receptors is a young woman in good health and CMV-seropositive.

The gene calls are TRBV21-1 and TRBJ2-3; no DNA check was done on the table's D call, TRBD2. TRBV21-1 is deemed a pseudogene. The CDR3 is made up of 16 amino acids. The CDR3 bases are TGTGCCAGCAGCACTACTAGCGGGAATCGAACAGATACGCAGTATTTT. It specifies CASSTTSGNRTDTQYF.

The genes are TRBV4-1 and TRBJ1-5; the D is unclear. CDR1 is MGHRA, CDR2 YSYEKL, per germline. Deletions cut 0 bases from V and 5 bases from J, with 5 bases between. This CDR3 region has 13 residues. The DNA of the CDR3 is TGCGCCAGCAGCCAAGACCCCGATCAGCCCCAGCATTTT. Translating gives CASSQDPDQPQHF.

V gene TRBV7-6 combines with J gene TRBJ2-5; 7 nucleotides align to TRBD2. From germline, CDR1 is SGHVS and CDR2 FNYEAQ. V dropped 1 base and J dropped 7; count of bases not matched to a gene: 9. This CDR3 has 15 residues. The CDR3 sequence: CASSLVFSGGGTQYF. The CDR3 bases are TGTGCCAGCAGCTTAGTGTTTTCGGGCGGGGGGACCCAGTACTTC.

The chain couples TRBV10-3 to TRBJ1-5; weak D call: TRBD1 (6 bases). Germline V gene lookup returns CDR1 ENHRY and CDR2 SYGVKD. This CDR3 spans 14 amino acids. Trimming removed 8 bases from V and 0 bases from J, with 11 bases in between. CDR3 in DNA: TGTGCCATCGGACAGCCATCTAGCAATCAGCCCCAGCATTTT. Amino acids: CAIGQPSSNQPQHF.

The V call is TRBV5-4, the J call TRBJ2-3, with 7 bases matching TRBD1. The V gene's germline CDR1 is SGHNT and CDR2 YYREEE (reference sequence). CDR3 size: 14 residues. The junction had 6 bases not matched to a gene; V was cut back by 7 bases and J by 1 base. The CDR3 here is CASRVDRGTDTQYF. CDR3 DNA: TGTGCCAGCCGGGTTGACAGGGGCACAGATACGCAGTATTTT.

This chain uses TRBV6-5 with TRBJ2-3, with a tentative D call TRBD2 (5 bases). This CDR3 contains 14 residues. In germline, CDR1 is MNHEY, CDR2 SVGAGI. V lost 3 bases and J lost 3, with 10 bases in between. CDR3 nucleotides: TGTGCCAGCAGTTATCAACTAGGGACAGATACGCAGTATTTT. This encodes CASSYQLGTDTQYF.

The rearrangement links TRBV4-1 to TRBJ1-2, with 9 bases that match TRBD1. The CDR3 is 15 amino acids. The junction had 7 bases not matched to a gene; V was cut back by 0 bases and J by 8 bases. Germline-derived CDR1 and CDR2 are MGHRA and YSYEKL. The CDR3 nucleotides read TGCGCCAGCAGCCAAGACGGGACAGGGTTTGAAGGCTACACCTTC. It is translated as CASSQDGTGFEGYTF.